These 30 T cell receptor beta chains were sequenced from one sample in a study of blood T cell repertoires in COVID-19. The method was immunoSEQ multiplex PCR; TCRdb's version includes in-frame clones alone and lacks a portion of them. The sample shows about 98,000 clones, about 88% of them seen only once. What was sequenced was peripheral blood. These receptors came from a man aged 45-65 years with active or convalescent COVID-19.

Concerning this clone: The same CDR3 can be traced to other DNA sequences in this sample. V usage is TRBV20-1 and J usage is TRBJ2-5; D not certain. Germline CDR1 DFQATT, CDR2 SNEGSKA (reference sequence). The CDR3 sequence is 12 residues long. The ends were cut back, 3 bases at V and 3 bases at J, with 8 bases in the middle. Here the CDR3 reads CSASRQEETQYF. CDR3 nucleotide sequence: TGCAGTGCTAGTCGGCAGGAAGAGACCCAGTACTTC.

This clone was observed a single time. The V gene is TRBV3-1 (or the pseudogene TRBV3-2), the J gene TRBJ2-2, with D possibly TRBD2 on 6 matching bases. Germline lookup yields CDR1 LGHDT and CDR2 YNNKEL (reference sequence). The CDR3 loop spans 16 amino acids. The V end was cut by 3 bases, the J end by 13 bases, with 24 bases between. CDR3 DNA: TGTGCCAGCAGCCAGGGGGGTCTCTCATCTCAAGTGGGGCTGTTTTTT. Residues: CASSQGGLSSQVGLFF.

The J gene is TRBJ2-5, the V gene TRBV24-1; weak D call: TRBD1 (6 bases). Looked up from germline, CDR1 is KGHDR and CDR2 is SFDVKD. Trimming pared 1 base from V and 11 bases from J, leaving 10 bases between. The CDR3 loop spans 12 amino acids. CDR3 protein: CATSDFGRGQYF. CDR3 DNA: TGTGCCACCAGTGATTTCGGCAGGGGACAGTACTTC.

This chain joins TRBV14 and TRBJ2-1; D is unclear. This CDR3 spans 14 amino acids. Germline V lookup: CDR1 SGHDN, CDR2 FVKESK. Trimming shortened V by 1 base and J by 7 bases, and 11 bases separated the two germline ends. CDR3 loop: CASSQGSIRNEQFF. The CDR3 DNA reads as TGTGCCAGCAGCCAAGGATCCATTCGGAATGAGCAGTTCTTC.

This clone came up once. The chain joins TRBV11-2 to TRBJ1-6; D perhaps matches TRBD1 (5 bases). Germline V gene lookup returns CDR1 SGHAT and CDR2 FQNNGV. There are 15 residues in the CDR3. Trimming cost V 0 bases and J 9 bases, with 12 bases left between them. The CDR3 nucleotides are TGTGCCAGCAGCTTAGAGGCAGGGTCTATTTCACCCCTCCACTTT. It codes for CASSLEAGSISPLHF.

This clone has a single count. The CDR3 sequence is CATLRLDGQFF. For the CDR3, the DNA is TGTGCCACCCTCAGACTCGACGGGCAGTTCTTC. The V call is TRBV28, the J call TRBJ2-1, with D uncertain. The CDR3 runs 11 residues. V was pared by 10 bases and J by 12 bases, with 16 bases between. Germline V gives CDR1 MDHEN, CDR2 SYDVKM.

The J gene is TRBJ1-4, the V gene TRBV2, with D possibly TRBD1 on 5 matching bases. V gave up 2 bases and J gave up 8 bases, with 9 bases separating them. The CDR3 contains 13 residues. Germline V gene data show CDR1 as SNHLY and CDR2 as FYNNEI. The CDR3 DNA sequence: TGTGCCAGCAGTGAAACAGGCGACGAAAAACTGTTTTTT. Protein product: CASSETGDEKLFF.

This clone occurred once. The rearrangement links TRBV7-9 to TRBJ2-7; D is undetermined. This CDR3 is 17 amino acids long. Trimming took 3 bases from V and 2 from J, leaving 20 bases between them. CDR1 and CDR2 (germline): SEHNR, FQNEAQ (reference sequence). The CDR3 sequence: CASSFNPLRGDPYEQYF. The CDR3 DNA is TGTGCCAGCAGCTTTAACCCCTTGCGCGGCGATCCCTACGAGCAGTACTTC. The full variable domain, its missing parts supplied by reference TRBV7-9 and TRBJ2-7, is DTGVSQNPRHKITKRGQNVTFRCDPISEHNRLYWYRQTLGQGPEFLTYFQNEAQLEKSRLLSDRFSAERPKGSFSTLEIQRTEQGDSAMYLCASSFNPLRGDPYEQYFGPGTRLTVT.

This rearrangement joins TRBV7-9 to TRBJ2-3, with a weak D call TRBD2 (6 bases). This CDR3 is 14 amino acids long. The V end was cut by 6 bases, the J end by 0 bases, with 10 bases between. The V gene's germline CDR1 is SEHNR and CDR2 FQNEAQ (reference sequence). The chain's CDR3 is CASSSGTSTDTQYF. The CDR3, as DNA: TGTGCCAGCAGTTCCGGGACTAGCACAGATACGCAGTATTTT.

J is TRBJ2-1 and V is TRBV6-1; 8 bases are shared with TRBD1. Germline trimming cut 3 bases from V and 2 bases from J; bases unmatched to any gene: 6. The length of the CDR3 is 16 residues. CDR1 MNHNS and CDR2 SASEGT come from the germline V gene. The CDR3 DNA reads TGTGCCAGCAGTGAGGAGGGACAGGAGCCCTACAATGAGCAGTTCTTC. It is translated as CASSEEGQEPYNEQFF.

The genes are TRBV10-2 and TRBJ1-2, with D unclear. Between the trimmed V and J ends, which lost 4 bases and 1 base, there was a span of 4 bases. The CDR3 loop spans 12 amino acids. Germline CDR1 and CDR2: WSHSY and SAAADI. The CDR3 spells CASSAGNYGYTF. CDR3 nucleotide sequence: TGCGCCAGCAGTGCGGGTAACTATGGCTACACCTTC.

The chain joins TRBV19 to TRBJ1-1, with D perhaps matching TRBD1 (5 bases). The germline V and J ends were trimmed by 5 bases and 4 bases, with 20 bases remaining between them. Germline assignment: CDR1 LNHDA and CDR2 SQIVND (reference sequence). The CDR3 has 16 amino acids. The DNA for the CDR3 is TGTGCCAGTAGTCCCTATACATCTGGGGGGGGCACTGAAGCTTTCTTT. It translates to CASSPYTSGGGTEAFF.

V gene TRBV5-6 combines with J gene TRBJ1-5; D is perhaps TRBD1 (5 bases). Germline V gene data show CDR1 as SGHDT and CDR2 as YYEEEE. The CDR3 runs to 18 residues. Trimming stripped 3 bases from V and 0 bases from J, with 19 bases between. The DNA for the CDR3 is TGTGCCAGCAGCTCTACCAGGGCCGGGGACTTTAGCAATCAGCCCCAGCATTTT. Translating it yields CASSSTRAGDFSNQPQHF.

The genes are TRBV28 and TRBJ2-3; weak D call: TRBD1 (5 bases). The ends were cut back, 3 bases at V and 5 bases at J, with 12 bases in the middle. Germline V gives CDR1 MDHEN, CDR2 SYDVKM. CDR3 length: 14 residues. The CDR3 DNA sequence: TGTGCCAGCAGTTTTGAGACAGTAAGAGATACGCAGTATTTT. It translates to CASSFETVRDTQYF.

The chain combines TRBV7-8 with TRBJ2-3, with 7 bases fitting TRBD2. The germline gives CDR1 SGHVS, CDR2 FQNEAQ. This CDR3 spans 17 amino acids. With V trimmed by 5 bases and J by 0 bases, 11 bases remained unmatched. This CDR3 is CASSHRLSGASTDTQYF. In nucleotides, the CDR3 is TGTGCCAGCAGCCACCGACTAAGCGGGGCTAGCACAGATACGCAGTATTTT.

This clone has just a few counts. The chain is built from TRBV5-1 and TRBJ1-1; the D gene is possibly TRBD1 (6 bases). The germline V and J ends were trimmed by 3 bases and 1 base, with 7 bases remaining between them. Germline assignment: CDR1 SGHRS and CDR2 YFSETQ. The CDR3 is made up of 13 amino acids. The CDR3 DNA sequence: TGCGCCAGCAGCTCGGGACAGAACACTGAAGCTTTCTTT. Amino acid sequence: CASSSGQNTEAFF.

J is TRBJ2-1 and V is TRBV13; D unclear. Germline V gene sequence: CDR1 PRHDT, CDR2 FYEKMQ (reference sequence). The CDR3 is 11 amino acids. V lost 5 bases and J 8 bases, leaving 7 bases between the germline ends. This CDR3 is CASSPVYEQFF. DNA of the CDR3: TGTGCCAGCAGCCCCGTCTATGAGCAGTTCTTC.

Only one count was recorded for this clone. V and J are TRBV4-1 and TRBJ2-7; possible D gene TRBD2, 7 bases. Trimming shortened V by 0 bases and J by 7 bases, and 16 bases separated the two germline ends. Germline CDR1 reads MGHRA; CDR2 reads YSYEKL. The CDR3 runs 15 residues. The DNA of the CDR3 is TGCGCCAGCAGCCAAGAAGGGGGAGGGTCCTGGGAGCAGTACGTC. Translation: CASSQEGGGSWEQYV.

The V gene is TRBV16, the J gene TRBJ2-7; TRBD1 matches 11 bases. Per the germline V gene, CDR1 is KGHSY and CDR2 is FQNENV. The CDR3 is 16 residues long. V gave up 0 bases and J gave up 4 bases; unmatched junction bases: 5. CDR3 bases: TGTGCCAGCAGCCAATCGCTAGGGACAGGGGGATACGAGCAGTACTTC. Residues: CASSQSLGTGGYEQYF.

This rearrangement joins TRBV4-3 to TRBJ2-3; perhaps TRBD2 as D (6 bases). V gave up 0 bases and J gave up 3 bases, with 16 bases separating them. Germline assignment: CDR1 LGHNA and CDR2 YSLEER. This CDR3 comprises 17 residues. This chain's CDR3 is CASSQDWVGAGTDTQYF. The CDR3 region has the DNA TGCGCCAGCAGCCAAGACTGGGTCGGGGCGGGGACAGATACGCAGTATTTT.

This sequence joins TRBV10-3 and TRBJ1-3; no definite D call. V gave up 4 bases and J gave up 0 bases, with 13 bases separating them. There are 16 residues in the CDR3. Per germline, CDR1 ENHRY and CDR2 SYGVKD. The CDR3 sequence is CAISAGLSSSGNTIYF. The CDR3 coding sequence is TGTGCCATCAGTGCCGGACTCTCGAGCTCTGGAAACACCATATATTTT.

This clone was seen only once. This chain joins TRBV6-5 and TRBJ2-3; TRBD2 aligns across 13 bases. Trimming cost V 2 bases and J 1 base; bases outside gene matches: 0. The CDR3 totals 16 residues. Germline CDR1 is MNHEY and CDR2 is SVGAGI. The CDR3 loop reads CASSYGLAGGTDTQYF. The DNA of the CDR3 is TGTGCCAGCAGTTACGGACTAGCGGGAGGCACAGATACGCAGTATTTT.

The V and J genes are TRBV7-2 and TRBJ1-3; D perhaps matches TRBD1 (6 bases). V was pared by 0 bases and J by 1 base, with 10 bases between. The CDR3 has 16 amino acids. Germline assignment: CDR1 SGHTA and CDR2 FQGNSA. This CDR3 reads CASSLAGGGSGNTIYF. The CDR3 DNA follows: TGTGCCAGCAGCTTAGCGGGAGGGGGTTCTGGAAACACCATATATTTT.

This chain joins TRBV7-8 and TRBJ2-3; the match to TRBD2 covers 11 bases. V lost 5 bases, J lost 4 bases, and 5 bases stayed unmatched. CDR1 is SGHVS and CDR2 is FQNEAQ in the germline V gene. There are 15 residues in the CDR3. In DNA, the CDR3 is TGTGCCAGCAGCATTACTAGCGGGGGAGCAGATACGCAGTATTTT. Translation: CASSITSGGADTQYF.

The CDR3 loop reads CASSLGGQPQHF. Written as DNA, the CDR3 is TGTGCCAGCAGCCTGGGGGGACAGCCCCAGCATTTT. The chain uses TRBV7-9 and TRBJ1-5, with D tentatively TRBD1 (5 bases). With 5 bases removed from V and 7 bases from J, the gap between germline ends came to 9 bases. Germline CDR1 SEHNR, CDR2 FQNEAQ (reference sequence). This CDR3 contains 12 residues. Looking up the rest from reference TRBV7-9 and TRBJ1-5 gives the full variable domain: DTGVSQNPRHKITKRGQNVTFRCDPISEHNRLYWYRQTLGQGPEFLTYFQNEAQLEKSRLLSDRFSAERPKGSFSTLEIQRTEQGDSAMYLCASSLGGQPQHFGDGTRLSIL.

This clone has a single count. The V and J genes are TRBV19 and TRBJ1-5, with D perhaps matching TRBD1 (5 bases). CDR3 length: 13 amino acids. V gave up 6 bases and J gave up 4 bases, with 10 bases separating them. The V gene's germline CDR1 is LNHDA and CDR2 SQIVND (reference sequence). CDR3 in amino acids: CASRGQPNQPQHF. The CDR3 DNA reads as TGTGCCAGTAGAGGACAACCTAATCAGCCCCAGCATTTT.

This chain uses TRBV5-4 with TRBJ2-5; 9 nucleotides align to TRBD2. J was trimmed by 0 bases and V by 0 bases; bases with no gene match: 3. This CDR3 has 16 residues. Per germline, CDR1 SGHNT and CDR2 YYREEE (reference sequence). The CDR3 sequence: CASSLGVAGDQETQYF. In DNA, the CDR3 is TGTGCCAGCAGCTTGGGGGTAGCGGGGGACCAAGAGACCCAGTACTTC. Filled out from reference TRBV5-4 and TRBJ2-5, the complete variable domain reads ETGVTQSPTHLIKTRGQQVTLRCSSQSGHNTVSWYQQALGQGPQFIFQYYREEENGRGNFPPRFSGLQFPNYSSELNVNALELDDSALYLCASSLGVAGDQETQYFGPGTRLLVL.

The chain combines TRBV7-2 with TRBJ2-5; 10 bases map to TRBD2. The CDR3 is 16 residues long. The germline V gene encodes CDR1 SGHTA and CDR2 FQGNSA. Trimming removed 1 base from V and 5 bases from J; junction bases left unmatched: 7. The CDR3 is CASSLGSGGAYETQYF. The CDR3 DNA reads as TGTGCCAGCAGCTTAGGAAGCGGGGGGGCCTATGAGACCCAGTACTTC.

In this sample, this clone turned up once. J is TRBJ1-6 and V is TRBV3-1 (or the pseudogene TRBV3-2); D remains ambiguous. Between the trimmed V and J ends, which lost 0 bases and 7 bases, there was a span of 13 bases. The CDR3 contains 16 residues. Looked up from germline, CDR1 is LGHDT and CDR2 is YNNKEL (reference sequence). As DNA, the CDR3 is TGTGCCAGCAGCCAAGAGTGGAGCGGATTCAATTCACCCCTCCACTTT. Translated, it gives CASSQEWSGFNSPLHF.

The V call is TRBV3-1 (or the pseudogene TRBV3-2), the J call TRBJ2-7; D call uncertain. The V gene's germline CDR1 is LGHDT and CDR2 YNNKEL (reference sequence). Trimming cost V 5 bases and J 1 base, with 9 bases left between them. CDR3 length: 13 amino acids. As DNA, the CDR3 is TGTGCCAGCAGCAACGGAGATTCCTACGAGCAGTACTTC. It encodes CASSNGDSYEQYF.